A selection of T cell receptor beta chains follows, all from one sample in a study of blood T cell repertoires in COVID-19. Some clones are missing from TCRdb's copy, which holds only in-frame ones; the method was immunoSEQ multiplex PCR. Of more than 140,000 clones listed, roughly four fifths are singletons. The sample comprised peripheral blood. Receptors were obtained from a human donor in a cohort sampled during active COVID-19. Both conserved end residues are part of each CDR3. Each record gives: D gene, clone size, J gene, V gene, CDR3 DNA, CDR3 protein. D genes are given only for firm matches. Expanded clones are given a class, and other clones once, few, many or no size at all.

TRBD2 NA TRBJ2-2 TRBV7-2 TGTGCCAGCAGCTTAGTATTGCTAGCGGGAGGGCCTGGCACCGGGGAGCTGTTTTTT CASSLVLLAGGPGTGELFF
TRBD2 once TRBJ2-1 TRBV4-1 TGCGCCAGCAGCCAAGGCATTGGGACTAGCGGGAGATCGTCCTACAATGAGCAGTTCTTC CASSQGIGTSGRSSYNEQFF
NA NA TRBJ2-7 TRBV7-2 TGTGCCAGCAGCTCAACCTACGAGCAGTACTTC CASSSTYEQYF
NA NA TRBJ1-4 TRBV29-1 TGCAGCGTCGGGGAGAATGAAAAACTGTTTTTT CSVGENEKLFF
TRBD1 NA TRBJ1-6 TRBV30 TGTGCCTGGAGTGTACCCGGGACAGGCAATTCACCCCTCCACTTT CAWSVPGTGNSPLHF
TRBD2 once TRBJ2-7 TRBV2 TGTGCCAGCAGTGATGTGGCTAGCGGGAGAAAATACGAGCAGTACTTC CASSDVASGRKYEQYF
NA NA TRBJ2-7 TRBV4-1 TGCGCCAGCAGCCTCACACCGCCTAGTTTTAGCTCCTACGAGCAGTACTTC CASSLTPPSFSSYEQYF
TRBD1 NA TRBJ1-5 TRBV19 TGTGCCAGTAGTATAGATCCTTCGGCGGGACAGGTGGACGTTGTAAATCAGCCCCAGCATTTT CASSIDPSAGQVDVVNQPQHF
TRBD2 NA TRBJ2-7 TRBV12-5 TGTGCTAGTGGTTTGGTACTATTATCGGGACTAGCGGTAACTTACTCCTACGAGCAGTACTTC CASGLVLLSGLAVTYSYEQYF
TRBD1 NA TRBJ1-2 TRBV29-1 TGCAGCGTTGAAAGACAGGGTGGCTACACCTTC CSVERQGGYTF
TRBD2 NA TRBJ2-7 TRBV18 TGTGCCAGCTCACCTATACTAGCGGGAGTGGGGGAGCAGTACTTC CASSPILAGVGEQYF
TRBD1 NA TRBJ2-7 TRBV18 TGTGCCAGCTCACCGGGACAGGGGGCGCAGGACGAGCAGTACTTC CASSPGQGAQDEQYF
NA NA TRBJ1-1 TRBV19 TGTGCCAGTAGTATGGGGGCCTGGGGGCTGAACACTGAAGCTTTCTTT CASSMGAWGLNTEAFF
TRBD1 NA TRBJ1-1 TRBV28 TGTGCCAGCAGCCTCGACAGGGCCATGAACACTGAAGCTTTCTTT CASSLDRAMNTEAFF
NA NA TRBJ2-1 TRBV6-2/TRBV6-3 TGTGCCAGCAGTTACCGACTCGGTGAGCAGTTCTTC CASSYRLGEQFF